The next 2 T cell receptor beta chains were all read from a single sample in a study of early T cells in non-severe SARS-CoV-2 infection. Each CDR3 protein gets one entry after TCRdb re-called the 5' RACE reads with MiXCR. The sample lists tens of thousands of distinct CDR3 sequences; around 15% were seen once. Sample: whole blood. Receptor source: an adult who was a healthcare worker with PCR-confirmed SARS-CoV-2 infection or an uninfected control (not recorded which).

This clonotype was seen a few times. The V and J genes are TRBV20-1 and TRBJ2-1, with D tentatively TRBD1 (6 bases). V lost 0 bases and J 12 bases, leaving 12 bases between the germline ends. This CDR3 contains 12 residues. Germline assignment: CDR1 DFQATT and CDR2 SNEGSKA (reference sequence). In DNA, the CDR3 is TGCAGTGCTAGAGATTCAGGGGAAGTGCAGTTCTTC. This codes for CSARDSGEVQFF.

A few counts support this clonotype. The chain is built from TRBV28 and TRBJ2-7; maybe TRBD1 (6 bases). CDR1 and CDR2 (germline): MDHEN, SYDVKM. This CDR3 is 14 amino acids long. With 9 bases removed from V and 4 bases from J, the gap between germline ends came to 19 bases. CDR3 DNA: TGTGCCAGTGCCCAAACAGGGTCCCCGTACGAGCAGTACTTC. Amino acids: CASAQTGSPYEQYF. Together with reference TRBV28 and TRBJ2-7, the CDR3 gives the full variable domain: DVKVTQSSRYLVKRTGEKVFLECVQDMDHENMFWYRQDPGLGLRLIYFSYDVKMKEKGDIPEGYSVSREKKERFSLILESASTNQTSMYLCASAQTGSPYEQYFGPGTRLTVT.